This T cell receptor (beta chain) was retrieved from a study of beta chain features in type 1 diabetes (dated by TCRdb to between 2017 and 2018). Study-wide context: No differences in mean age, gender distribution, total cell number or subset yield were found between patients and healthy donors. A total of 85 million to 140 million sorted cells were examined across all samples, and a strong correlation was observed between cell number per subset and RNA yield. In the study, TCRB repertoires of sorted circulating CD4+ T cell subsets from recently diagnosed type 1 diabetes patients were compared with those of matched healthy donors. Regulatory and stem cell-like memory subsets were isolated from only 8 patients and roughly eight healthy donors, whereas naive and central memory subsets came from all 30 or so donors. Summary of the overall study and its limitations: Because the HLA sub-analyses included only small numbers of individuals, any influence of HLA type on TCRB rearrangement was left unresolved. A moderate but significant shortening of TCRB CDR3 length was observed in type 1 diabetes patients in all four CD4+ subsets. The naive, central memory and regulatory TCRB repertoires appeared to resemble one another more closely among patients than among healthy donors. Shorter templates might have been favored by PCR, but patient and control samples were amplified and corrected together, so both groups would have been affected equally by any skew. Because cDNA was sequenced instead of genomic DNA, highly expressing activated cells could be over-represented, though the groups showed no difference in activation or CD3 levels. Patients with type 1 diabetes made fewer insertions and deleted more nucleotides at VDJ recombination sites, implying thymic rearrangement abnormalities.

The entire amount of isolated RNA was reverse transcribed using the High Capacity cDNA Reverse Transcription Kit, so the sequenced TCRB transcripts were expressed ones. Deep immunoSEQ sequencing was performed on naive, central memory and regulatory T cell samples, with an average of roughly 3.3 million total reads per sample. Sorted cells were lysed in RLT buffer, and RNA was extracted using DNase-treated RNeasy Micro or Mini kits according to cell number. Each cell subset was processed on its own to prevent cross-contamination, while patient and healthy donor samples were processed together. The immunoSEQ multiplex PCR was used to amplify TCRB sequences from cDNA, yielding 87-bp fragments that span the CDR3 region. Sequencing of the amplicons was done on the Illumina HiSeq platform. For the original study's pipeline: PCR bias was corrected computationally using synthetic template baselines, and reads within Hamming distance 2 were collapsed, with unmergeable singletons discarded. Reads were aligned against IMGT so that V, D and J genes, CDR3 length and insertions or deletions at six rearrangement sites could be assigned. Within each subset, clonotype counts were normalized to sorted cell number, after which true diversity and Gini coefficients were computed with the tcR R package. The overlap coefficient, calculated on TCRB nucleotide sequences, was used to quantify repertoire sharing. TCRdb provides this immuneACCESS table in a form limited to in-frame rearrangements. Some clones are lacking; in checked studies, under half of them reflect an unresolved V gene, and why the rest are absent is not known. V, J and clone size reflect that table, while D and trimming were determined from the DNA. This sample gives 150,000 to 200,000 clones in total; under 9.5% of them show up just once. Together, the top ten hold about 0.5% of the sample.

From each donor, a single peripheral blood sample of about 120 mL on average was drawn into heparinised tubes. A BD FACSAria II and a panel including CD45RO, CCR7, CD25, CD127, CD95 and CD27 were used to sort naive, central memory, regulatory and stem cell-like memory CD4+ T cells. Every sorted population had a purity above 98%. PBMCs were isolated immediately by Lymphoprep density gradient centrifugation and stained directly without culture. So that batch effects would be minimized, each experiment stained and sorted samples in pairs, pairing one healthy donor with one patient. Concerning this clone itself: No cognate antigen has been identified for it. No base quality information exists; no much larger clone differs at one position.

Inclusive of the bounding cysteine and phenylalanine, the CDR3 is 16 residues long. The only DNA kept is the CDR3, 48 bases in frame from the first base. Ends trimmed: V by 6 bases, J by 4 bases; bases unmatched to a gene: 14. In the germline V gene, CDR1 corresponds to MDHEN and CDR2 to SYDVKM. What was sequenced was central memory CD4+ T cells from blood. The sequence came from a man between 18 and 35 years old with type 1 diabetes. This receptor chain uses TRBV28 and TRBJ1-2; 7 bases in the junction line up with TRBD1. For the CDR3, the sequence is CASSRQRTGQFYGYTF. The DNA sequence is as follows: TGTGCCAGCAGCCGACAGAGAACGGGACAGTTCTATGGCTACACCTTC.